These 9 T cell receptor beta chains originate from one sample sequenced in a study of blood T cell repertoires in COVID-19. Some clones are missing from TCRdb's copy, which holds only in-frame ones; the method was immunoSEQ multiplex PCR. The sample yields 310,000 or so clones, roughly nine tenths seen once. Sequencing was done on a sample of peripheral blood. These receptors came from a woman aged 45-65 years who had recovered from COVID-19.

This chain joins TRBV11-2 and TRBJ1-2; 12 bases agree with TRBD1. The CDR3 consists of 17 residues. Germline CDR1 SGHAT, CDR2 FQNNGV. With 0 bases clipped from V and 4 bases from J, the junction kept 6 bases outside the gene matches. CDR3 coding DNA: TGTGCCAGCAGCTTAGATCGGGACAGGGGGCTCTTCTATGGCTACACCTTC. It is translated as CASSLDRDRGLFYGYTF.

On this clone itself: At the DNA level, this CDR3 is encoded by other sequences in the same sample as well. The V call is TRBV27, the J call TRBJ2-7; D remains unclear. Germline assignment: CDR1 MNHEY and CDR2 SMNVEV (reference sequence). The CDR3 has 13 residues. V gave up 6 bases and J gave up 3 bases, with 12 bases separating them. The CDR3 protein is CASSPRGLYEQYF. The CDR3 bases are TGTGCCAGCAGCCCCAGAGGCCTCTACGAGCAGTACTTC.

The genes are TRBV10-3 and TRBJ1-5; perhaps TRBD1 as D (5 bases). Per the germline V gene, CDR1 is ENHRY and CDR2 is SYGVKD. The CDR3 has 14 residues. The V end was cut by 6 bases, the J end by 3 bases, with 12 bases between. Here the CDR3 reads CAIRKVGDNQPQHF. CDR3 coding DNA: TGTGCCATCAGGAAAGTAGGGGACAATCAGCCCCAGCATTTT.

This sequence joins TRBV7-9 and TRBJ2-5; D may be TRBD1 (5 bases). The CDR3 is made up of 15 amino acids. Deletions cut 2 bases from V and 3 bases from J, with 13 bases between. The V gene's germline CDR1 is SEHNR and CDR2 FQNEAQ (reference sequence). This CDR3 is CASSLSQGLKETQYF. CDR3 in DNA: TGTGCCAGCAGCTTATCCCAGGGCCTGAAAGAGACCCAGTACTTC.

This chain joins TRBV7-9 and TRBJ2-7; TRBD2 agrees at 12 bases. V trimming: 3 bases; J trimming: 7 bases; junction bases outside the gene matches: 4. Germline-derived CDR1 and CDR2 are SEHNR and FQNEAQ (reference sequence). The CDR3 extends over 14 amino acids. DNA of the CDR3: TGTGCCAGCAGCTTGACTAGCGGGAGTAATGAGCAGTACTTC. It encodes CASSLTSGSNEQYF. The full variable domain, with the rest looked up from reference TRBV7-9 and TRBJ2-7, is DTGVSQNPRHKITKRGQNVTFRCDPISEHNRLYWYRQTLGQGPEFLTYFQNEAQLEKSRLLSDRFSAERPKGSFSTLEIQRTEQGDSAMYLCASSLTSGSNEQYFGPGTRLTVT.

The CDR3: CASSEYNGEQYF. The CDR3 DNA sequence: TGTGCCAGCAGTGAATATAACGGGGAGCAGTACTTC. This chain uses TRBV6-1 with TRBJ2-7; D ambiguous. The CDR3 consists of 12 residues. With 2 bases removed from V and 7 bases from J, the gap between germline ends came to 9 bases. Germline V gene lookup returns CDR1 MNHNS and CDR2 SASEGT.

The chain uses TRBV15 and TRBJ2-2; 8 nucleotides line up with TRBD1. Unmatched junction bases numbered 9, after V lost 1 base and J lost 5 bases. The CDR3 contains 17 residues. Germline loops: CDR1 LNHNV, CDR2 YYDKDF (reference sequence). The CDR3, as DNA: TGTGCCACCAGCAGAGGGGGTCAGGGGGCAAAGACCGGGGAGCTGTTTTTT. Its translation: CATSRGGQGAKTGELFF. The variable domain in full, completed from reference TRBV15 and TRBJ2-2, reads DAMVIQNPRYQVTQFGKPVTLSCSQTLNHNVMYWYQQKSSQAPKLLFHYYDKDFNNEADTPDNFQSRRPNTSFCFLDIRSPGLGDTAMYLCATSRGGQGAKTGELFFGEGSRLTVL.

The table lists this clone with a count of one. The J gene is TRBJ1-1, the V gene TRBV5-6; D perhaps matches TRBD1 (5 bases). V shed 5 bases and J shed 4 bases, with 12 bases lying between them. Germline V gene lookup returns CDR1 SGHDT and CDR2 YYEEEE. The CDR3 runs 13 residues. CDR3 bases: TGTGCCAGCAGTCCCGGCAGGGCCACTGAAGCTTTCTTT. It codes for CASSPGRATEAFF.

J is TRBJ2-5 and V is TRBV7-2; TRBD1 might be the D (6 bases). This CDR3 region has 16 residues. CDR1 SGHTA and CDR2 FQGNSA come from the germline V gene. The V end lost 5 bases, the J end lost 4 bases, and 20 bases lay between the germline ends. The CDR3 coding sequence is TGTGCCAGCAGCGCGGTACAGGGTAAAGGGCGAGAGACCCAGTACTTC. Residues: CASSAVQGKGRETQYF.